A selection of T cell receptor beta chains follows, all from one sample in a study of response to subunit inactivated influenza vaccine. TCRdb redid the calling of the RT-PCR reads with MiXCR, one entry per CDR3 protein. The sample yields approximately 500,000 distinct CDR3 sequences, roughly 13% seen once. The sample here was PBMCs from blood, taken roughly 48 days after vaccination. Source of these receptors: a man aged 50 or older who received an inactivated influenza vaccine. Each CDR3 is given with its conserved first and last residue. The order of the fields is J gene, clone size, V gene, D gene, CDR3 DNA, CDR3 protein. D genes are given only for firm matches. Where a row states a size, it is once, few, many or the class of an expanded clone; other rows omit it.

>TRBJ2-3|many|TRBV27|NA
TGTGCCAGCAGTTCCAATGTCCGGGGCTATACGCAGTATTTT
CASSSNVRGYTQYF
>TRBJ2-7|NA|TRBV6-1|NA
TGTGCCAGCTCAGGGAGGACATCGACCTACGAGCAGTACTTC
CASSGRTSTYEQYF
>TRBJ2-1|few|TRBV20-1|TRBD2
TGCAGTGCTAGACTAGCGGACAACTACAATGAGCAGTTCTTC
CSARLADNYNEQFF
>TRBJ1-6|few|TRBV6-1|TRBD1
TGTGCCAGCAGTCAATTAGCGGGACAGGGGGTCTCCAGGAGCTCACCCCTCCACTTT
CASSQLAGQGVSRSSPLHF
>TRBJ2-1|few|TRBV10-1|NA
TGCGCCAGCAGTGGGACGCCGGGCTACAATGAGCAGTTCTTC
CASSGTPGYNEQFF
>TRBJ1-2|NA|TRBV28|NA
TGTGCCAGCAGTAGGGACCGCTATGGCTACACCTTC
CASSRDRYGYTF
>TRBJ1-3|few|TRBV27|NA
TGTGCCAGCAGTCGAGTAAATGGAAACACCATATATTTT
CASSRVNGNTIYF
>TRBJ2-7|NA|TRBV29-1|TRBD2
TGCAGCGTTGAGTGGAGCCAGGGACTACCCCACGAGCAGTACTTC
CSVEWSQGLPHEQYF
>TRBJ1-1|NA|TRBV6-2/TRBV6-3|NA
TGTGCCAGCAGTTACATCACTGAAGCTTTCTTT
CASSYITEAFF
>TRBJ2-2|few|TRBV6-2/TRBV6-3|TRBD2
TGTGCCAGCAGTTACAAAGCGGGAGGGTCGAGGACCGGGGAGCTGTTTTTT
CASSYKAGGSRTGELFF
>TRBJ2-1|NA|TRBV20-1|TRBD2
TGCAGTGCTAGACCACTAGCGGGGGGCCACAATGAGCAGTTCTTC
CSARPLAGGHNEQFF
>TRBJ1-4|NA|TRBV9|NA
TGTGCCAGCAGCGTAGGCCCTGCACGTGAAAAACTGTTTTTT
CASSVGPAREKLFF
>TRBJ2-1|many|TRBV29-1|NA
TGCAGCGTTGAAGACGCTGGTAATGAGCAGTTCTTC
CSVEDAGNEQFF
>TRBJ2-7|many|TRBV28|NA
TGTGCCAGCAGTTTACTACAGGGCTACGAGCAGTACTTC
CASSLLQGYEQYF
>TRBJ2-7|NA|TRBV28|NA
TGTGCCAGCAGTTTGCACAGGGAATCCTACGAGCAGTACTTC
CASSLHRESYEQYF
>TRBJ2-1|few|TRBV3-1|TRBD2
TGTGCCAGCAGCCAACCGGGACTAGCGCCTCCGCCGTTACATTTCTTC
CASSQPGLAPPPLHFF